The present TCR beta chain was sequenced within a study of blood T cell repertoires in COVID-19. This CDR3 has 12 residues. Trimming took 6 bases from V and 11 from J, leaving 14 bases between them. CDR1 and CDR2 from the germline V gene are MNHEY and SVGEGT. Method: immunoSEQ multiplex PCR; TCRdb's copy keeps in-frame clones and lacks some. Of about 220,000 clones in the sample, roughly 89% were seen once. V is TRBV6-2 or TRBV6-3 and J is TRBJ1-5, with D unresolved. This receptor was identified in a man aged 25-40 years who had been exposed to COVID-19. The specimen sequenced was PBMCs or T cells enriched from blood (not recorded which). The CDR3 DNA sequence: TGTGCCAGCAGCTTCGGTATGTGGTCCCAGCATTTT. Translated: CASSFGMWSQHF.